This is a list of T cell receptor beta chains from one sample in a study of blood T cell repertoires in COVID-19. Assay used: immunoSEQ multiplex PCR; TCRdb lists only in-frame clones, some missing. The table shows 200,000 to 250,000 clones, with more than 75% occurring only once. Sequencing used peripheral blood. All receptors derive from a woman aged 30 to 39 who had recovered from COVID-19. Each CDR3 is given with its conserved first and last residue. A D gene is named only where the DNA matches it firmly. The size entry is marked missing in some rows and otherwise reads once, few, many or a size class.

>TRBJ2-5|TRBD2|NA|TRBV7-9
TGTGCCAGCAGCTTGGGAGGGGAACAAGAGACCCAGTACTTC
CASSLGGEQETQYF
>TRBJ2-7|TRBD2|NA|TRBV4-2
TGTGCCAGCAGCCAATCCACCGGGGCGGGGGACTACGAGCAGTACTTC
CASSQSTGAGDYEQYF
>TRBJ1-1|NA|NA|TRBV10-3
TGTGCCACCGGTCTGAGACCGGGGCTCGGGGGAGCTTTCTTT
CATGLRPGLGGAFF
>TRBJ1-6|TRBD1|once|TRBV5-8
TGTGCCAGCAGCTTGGGACAGGGCCGGGATTCACCCCTCCACTTT
CASSLGQGRDSPLHF
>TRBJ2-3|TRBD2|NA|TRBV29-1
TGCAGCGTTGAAGGGCGGGGGGGCCGTGGAGGCACAGATACGCAGTATTTT
CSVEGRGGRGGTDTQYF
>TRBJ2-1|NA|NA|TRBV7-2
TGTGCCAGCAGCTTAGGATTCTTTAGCTCCTACAATGAGCAGTTCTTC
CASSLGFFSSYNEQFF
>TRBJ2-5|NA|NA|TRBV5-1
TGCGCCAGCAGCTTGGCCCGAGGCCCCCAAGAGACCCAGTACTTC
CASSLARGPQETQYF
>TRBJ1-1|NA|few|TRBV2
TGTGCCAGCAGTGACAGACCGGGGACTGAAGCTTTCTTT
CASSDRPGTEAFF
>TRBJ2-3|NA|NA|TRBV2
TGTGCCAGCACTTACACAGATACGCAGTATTTT
CASTYTDTQYF
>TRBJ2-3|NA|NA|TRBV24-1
TGTGCCACCAGTGATTTGTTGGCCCGGACAGTTAGCACAGATACGCAGTATTTT
CATSDLLARTVSTDTQYF
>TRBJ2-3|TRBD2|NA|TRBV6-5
TGTGCCAGCAGTTTTATCGCTAGCGGTGATACGCAGTATTTT
CASSFIASGDTQYF
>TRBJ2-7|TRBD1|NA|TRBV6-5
TGTGCCAGCAGTTACACTAGGGACAGCTACGAGCAGTACTTC
CASSYTRDSYEQYF
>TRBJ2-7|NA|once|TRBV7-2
TGTGCCAGCAGCTTAGTCAGGGGCTACGAGCAGTACTTC
CASSLVRGYEQYF
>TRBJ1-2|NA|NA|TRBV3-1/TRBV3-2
TGTGCCAGCAGCCAAGATCGTCTGCGATATGGCTACACCTTC
CASSQDRLRYGYTF
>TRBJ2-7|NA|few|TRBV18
TGTGCCAGCTCACTGAATAACAGGATTTACGAGCAGTACTTC
CASSLNNRIYEQYF
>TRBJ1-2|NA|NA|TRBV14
TGTGCCAGCAGCCAAGGCATTGCCCTAGACTATGGCTACACCTTC
CASSQGIALDYGYTF
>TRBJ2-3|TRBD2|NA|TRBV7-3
TGTGCCAGCAGCCGACTAGCGGGGGGGCGCCCCTCTTACACAGATACGCAGTATTTT
CASSRLAGGRPSYTDTQYF
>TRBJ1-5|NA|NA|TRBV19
TGTGCCAGTAGCAATCAACAGGTGATTAACCAGCCCCAGCATTTT
CASSNQQVINQPQHF
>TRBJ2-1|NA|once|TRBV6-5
TGTGCCAGCAGTTACCAGGCCAGTGAGCAGTTCTTC
CASSYQASEQFF
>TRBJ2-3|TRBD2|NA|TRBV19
TGTGCCAGTAGTACCTTAGCGGGGAGCCCCACAGATACGCAGTATTTT
CASSTLAGSPTDTQYF
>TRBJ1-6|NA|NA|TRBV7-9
TGTGCCAGCAGCCGCCGGGACACGAGCTCCTATAATTCACCCCTCCACTTT
CASSRRDTSSYNSPLHF
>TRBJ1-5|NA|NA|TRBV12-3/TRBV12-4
TGTGCCAGCAGTCCCGACTTGAATCAGCCCCAGCATTTT
CASSPDLNQPQHF
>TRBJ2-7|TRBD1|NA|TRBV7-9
TGTGCCAGCAGCCTGACGTTAGGGGGCGGCTACGAGCAGTACTTC
CASSLTLGGGYEQYF
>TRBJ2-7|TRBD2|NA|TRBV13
TGTGCCAGCAAGCTAGCGGGGTCCTACGAGCAGTACTTC
CASKLAGSYEQYF
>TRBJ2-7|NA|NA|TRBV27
TGTGCCAGCAGTTTAGGTAAAACGGTCCCCGCGGCCTACGAGCAGTACTTC
CASSLGKTVPAAYEQYF
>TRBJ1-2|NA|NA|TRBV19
TGTGCCAGTAGTATAGGAGGGACATACAGAACCTATGGCTACACCTTC
CASSIGGTYRTYGYTF
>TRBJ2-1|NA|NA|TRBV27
TGTGCCAGCGGGTTGACTAGGGACCTCCATGAGCAGTTCTTC
CASGLTRDLHEQFF
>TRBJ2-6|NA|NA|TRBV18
TGTGCCAGCTCACCGAAAGCCTCTGGGGCCAACGTCCTGACTTTC
CASSPKASGANVLTF
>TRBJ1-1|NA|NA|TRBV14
TGTGCCAGCAGCCAATCGGTTCCAGGGGAAGCTTTCTTT
CASSQSVPGEAFF
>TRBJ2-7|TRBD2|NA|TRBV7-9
TGTGCCAGCAGCTGGCCCAGCGGGGGGGACACCTACGAGCAGTACTTC
CASSWPSGGDTYEQYF
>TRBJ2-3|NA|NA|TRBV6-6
TGTGCCAGCAGAGTGGGGGGGGCGCAAGATACGCAGTATTTT
CASRVGGAQDTQYF
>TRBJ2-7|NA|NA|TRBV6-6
TGTGCCAGCAGTGCCGACTTGCCCTCCTACGAGCAGTACTTC
CASSADLPSYEQYF
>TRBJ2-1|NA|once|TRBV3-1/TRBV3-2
TGTGCCAGCAGCCAAGGATCCAGGGGTAATGAGCAGTTCTTC
CASSQGSRGNEQFF